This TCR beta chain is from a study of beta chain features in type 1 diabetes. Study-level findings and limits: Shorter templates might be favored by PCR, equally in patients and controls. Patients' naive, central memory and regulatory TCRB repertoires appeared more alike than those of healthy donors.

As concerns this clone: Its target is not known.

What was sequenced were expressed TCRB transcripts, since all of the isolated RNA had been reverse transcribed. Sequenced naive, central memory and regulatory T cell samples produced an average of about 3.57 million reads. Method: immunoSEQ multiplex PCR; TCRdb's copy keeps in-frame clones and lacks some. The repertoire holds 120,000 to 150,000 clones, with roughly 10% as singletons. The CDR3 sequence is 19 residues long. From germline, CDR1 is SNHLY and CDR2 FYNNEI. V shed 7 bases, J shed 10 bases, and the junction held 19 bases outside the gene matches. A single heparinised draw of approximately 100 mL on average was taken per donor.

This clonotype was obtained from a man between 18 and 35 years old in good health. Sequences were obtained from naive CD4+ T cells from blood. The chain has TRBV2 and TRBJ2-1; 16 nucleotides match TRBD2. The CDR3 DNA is TGTGCCAGCACCGAGGGACTAGCGGGGGGGCTCCAATTCCCCAACGAGCAGTTCTTC. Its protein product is CASTEGLAGGLQFPNEQFF. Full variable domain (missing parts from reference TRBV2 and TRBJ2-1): EPEVTQTPSHQVTQMGQEVILRCVPISNHLYFYWYRQILGQKVEFLVSFYNNEISEKSEIFDDQFSVERPDGSNFTLKIRSTKLEDSAMYFCASTEGLAGGLQFPNEQFFGPGTRLTVL.